This TCR beta chain was captured in a study of T cell repertoires in cytomegalovirus infection (dated 2019 in TCRdb). Background for the entire study: Peptide stimulations targeted recently identified HLA-C-restricted CMV epitopes, whose presentation resists viral immunomodulation, together with well-studied HLA-B-restricted epitopes. The HLA type of each donor mattered for the analysis, because public TCR beta signatures pointed to carriage of CMV infection along with the matching HLA type.

The reads were generated on an Illumina HiSeq 1500. The public reads were reanalyzed by TCRdb: fastp trimming at Q25, MiXCR alignment, in-frame beta chains only. Identical CDR3 protein sequences are pooled into one entry, listed with their most common genes and DNA. Counted in this sample were approximately 71,000 distinct CDR3 sequences; 20% to 25% of them appeared once. Roughly 62% of the sample is held by the ten biggest clonotypes. This clonotype was counted ten times or more. Its antigen remains undetermined. One base away there is no much larger clone; base qualities are not given. Via the germline V gene, CDR1 is SGDLS and CDR2 YYNGEE. From cysteine to phenylalanine, the CDR3 is 16 amino acids long. The DNA shown is the 48-base CDR3, in frame from base 1. V loses 5 bases of germline sequence and J loses 1 base, and the interval between the two ends is 16 bases. The sample's treatment or condition label, decoded: in vitro stimulation with specific CMV peptide epitopes to enrich CMV-specific T cells.

Study-level results and caveats: In the ex vivo response, HLA-C-restricted CMV-specific TCR beta clonotypes were dominant, and in two of eight donors the single most frequent clonotype came from this HLA-C-restricted group. In both this cohort and an independent roughly 350-donor cohort, the cumulative frequency of public TCR beta family members distinguished carriers of CMV infection plus the relevant HLA type.

The receptor was derived from a human donor in good health (CMV status not recorded). Some clones in this sample may be carry-over from other donors' samples. Sequencing was performed on CD8+ T cells from cultured PBMCs, taken from culture after CMV antigen stimulation. The rearrangement joined TRBV9 to TRBJ2-1; TRBD2 might be the D gene, on 6 matching bases. The base sequence is TGTGCCAGCAGTGGTCCCCGGGACTCTTCCTACAATGAGCAGTTCTTC. Its product reads: CASSGPRDSSYNEQFF.